These 5 T cell receptor beta chains were sequenced from one sample in a study (dated by TCRdb to the mid-2010s). Receptors were amplified or captured by RT-PCR. Sequencing instrument: Illumina MiSeq. The public reads were reprocessed in TCRdb via fastp at Q25 and MiXCR, keeping in-frame beta chains. One record per CDR3 amino acid sequence lists the most common genes and DNA. The sample includes about 700,000 distinct CDR3 sequences, with 13% to 15% observed a single time. Roughly 3.6% of the sample lies in the top ten. The sequencing sample was made of memory CD4+ T cells from blood. The receptors stem from a female donor in good health, serving as a healthy control.

This clonotype was detected a few times. This chain connects TRBV5-1 to TRBJ2-7; 7 nucleotides match TRBD1. The germline gives CDR1 SGHRS, CDR2 YFSETQ. This CDR3 has 15 residues. V shed 4 bases, J shed 5 bases, and the junction held 12 bases outside the gene matches. For the CDR3, the DNA is TGCGCCAGCAGCGAGACGACAGGGAAGGACAACGAGCAGTACTTC. Protein: CASSETTGKDNEQYF.

This clonotype has more than one count but fewer than ten. The chain links TRBV7-3 to TRBJ2-2, with 8 bases that match TRBD2. Germline V CDR1 and CDR2: SGHTA, FQGTGA. The V gene end was trimmed by 5 bases and the J gene end by 6 bases; junction bases not matched to a gene: 11. The CDR3 contains 16 residues. The DNA of the CDR3 is TGTGCCAGCAGCCAAGGCGGACTAGCTAACGCCGGGGAGCTGTTTTTT. This gives the protein CASSQGGLANAGELFF.

This clonotype was detected only once. The chain joins TRBV7-3 to TRBJ2-1; 9 bases align to TRBD2. With 0 bases clipped from V and 5 bases from J, the junction kept 8 bases outside the gene matches. CDR3 length equals 17 residues. Germline V gives CDR1 SGHTA, CDR2 FQGTGA. The CDR3 protein is CASSLTPTSGTNNEQFF. The CDR3 DNA sequence: TGTGCCAGCAGCTTAACGCCGACTAGCGGAACCAACAATGAGCAGTTCTTC.

As regards this clonotype: A much larger clonotype is one base distant, so this may be a read error. The rearrangement joins TRBV3-1 to TRBJ2-1, with 13 bases lining up with TRBD2. Germline loops: CDR1 LGHDT, CDR2 YNNKEL (reference sequence). The CDR3 runs 16 residues. Trimming took 7 bases from V and 1 from J; bases not matched to a gene: 4. CDR3 in amino acids: CASIPTSGRSYNEQFF. CDR3 bases: TGTGCCAGCATCCCGACTAGCGGGAGGTCCTACAATGAGCAGTTCTTC.

In its sample, this clonotype was seen a few times. The V call is TRBV18, the J call TRBJ2-7; 7 nucleotides agree with TRBD1. The CDR3 is 14 amino acids. V lost 5 bases, J lost 3 bases, and 7 bases stayed unmatched. Germline V gene sequence: CDR1 KGHSH, CDR2 LQKENI. CDR3 sequence (DNA): TGTGCCAGCTCATCTCGGACAGGCCTCTACGAGCAGTACTTC. This gives the protein CASSSRTGLYEQYF.